This T cell receptor beta chain was sequenced for a study of cytomegalovirus exposure and HLA in healthy donors. Study information: The 120 or so validation repertoires were produced on the same platform as the roughly 720 repertoires of the first cohort. This was reported in a later analysis. Study-wide results and limits: In vitro confirmation showed a few CMV-associated chains to be CMV antigen specific. Investigators reported 150 to 200 TCR beta chains as tied to cytomegalovirus.

Clones were sequenced by immunoSEQ multiplex PCR, and TCRdb holds only the in-frame ones, with some missing. The repertoire has some 120,000 clones, 70% to 90% of them found once; the top ten carry about 1.9%. With regard to this clone: Its antigen remains unknown.

V was pared by 0 bases and J by 4 bases, with 5 bases between. Germline values: CDR1 SGDLS, CDR2 YYNGEE. CDR3 length equals 13 residues. The source material was PBMCs. This receptor was identified in a woman between 18 and 30 years old in good health and CMV-seronegative. The chain links TRBV9 to TRBJ1-5; D not resolved. Here the CDR3 DNA reads TGTGCCAGCAGCGTAGGTCAAAATCAGCCCCAGCATTTT. This gives the protein CASSVGQNQPQHF. Drawing the rest from reference TRBV9 and TRBJ1-5, the complete variable domain is DSGVTQTPKHLITATGQRVTLRCSPRSGDLSVYWYQQSLDQGLQFLIQYYNGEERAKGNILERFSAQQFPDLHSELNLSSLELGDSALYFCASSVGQNQPQHFGDGTRLSIL.